A single sample gave rise to the 11 T cell receptor beta chains below, sequenced in a study of blood T cell repertoires in COVID-19. Libraries were prepared by immunoSEQ multiplex PCR; TCRdb keeps only in-frame clonotypes and omits some of them. This sample has roughly 200,000 clones; more than 70% occur once, and the top ten carry roughly 2.8%. Sample: peripheral blood. The receptors derive from a woman older than 75 with active or convalescent COVID-19.

V and J are TRBV25-1 and TRBJ1-2, with TRBD1 as a possible D gene (6 bases). Germline V gene lookup returns CDR1 MGHDK and CDR2 SYGVNS. CDR3 length: 14 amino acids. V was clipped by 3 bases and J by 12 bases, with 20 bases between them. This CDR3 is CASSDQTGRNLNTF. CDR3 nucleotide sequence: TGTGCCAGCAGTGACCAGACAGGCAGAAACTTAAACACCTTC.

The V and J genes are TRBV11-2 and TRBJ1-6, with D perhaps TRBD1 (6 bases). The V gene lost 2 bases and the J gene lost 10 bases, with 21 bases spanning the gap. The CDR3 length is 17 residues. Germline V CDR1 and CDR2: SGHAT, FQNNGV. The CDR3 loop reads CASSLRHQGTSGSPLHF. The CDR3 coding sequence is TGTGCCAGCAGCTTACGGCACCAGGGGACTAGCGGCTCACCCCTCCACTTT.

The chain employs TRBV29-1 and TRBJ1-5; D unresolved. Deletions cut 5 bases from V and 3 bases from J, with 11 bases between. In germline, CDR1 is SQVTM, CDR2 ANQGSEA. The CDR3 is 13 amino acids. The CDR3 DNA sequence: TGCAGCGTTCGATCAGATCCCAATCAGCCCCAGCATTTT. This sequence encodes CSVRSDPNQPQHF.

J is TRBJ1-4 and V is TRBV11-2; the D is unclear. With 1 base removed from V and 3 bases from J, the gap between germline ends came to 18 bases. Germline V lookup: CDR1 SGHAT, CDR2 FQNNGV. The CDR3 has 18 residues. The CDR3 DNA reads TGTGCCAGCAGCTTAGTGAGGGAAGGGTTCGGAGCTAATGAAAAACTGTTTTTT. This codes for CASSLVREGFGANEKLFF.

The chain is built from TRBV3-1 (or the pseudogene TRBV3-2) and TRBJ1-2; D is unresolved. This CDR3 has 13 residues. V lost 0 bases and J 8 bases, leaving 10 bases between the germline ends. Germline CDR1 reads LGHDT; CDR2 reads YNNKEL (reference sequence). CDR3 residues: CASSQDRRSGYTF. CDR3 DNA: TGTGCCAGCAGCCAAGATCGGCGGTCCGGCTACACCTTC.

The chain has TRBV4-3 and TRBJ2-7; D unresolved. Germline CDR1 LGHNA, CDR2 YSLEER. The germline V and J ends were trimmed by 0 bases and 3 bases, with 12 bases remaining between them. The CDR3 consists of 15 residues. The CDR3 loop reads CASSQDPGYRYEQYF. CDR3 bases: TGCGCCAGCAGCCAAGATCCCGGGTATCGCTACGAGCAGTACTTC.

V usage is TRBV7-2 and J usage is TRBJ2-3; TRBD2 matches at 14 bases. V shed 1 base and J 4 bases; nucleotides not matched to a gene: 7. Per the germline V gene, CDR1 is SGHTA and CDR2 is FQGNSA. CDR3 length: 18 residues. The CDR3 DNA sequence: TGTGCCAGCAGCTTAGGGGGACTAGCGGGAGTGATAGCAGATACGCAGTATTTT. It yields the protein CASSLGGLAGVIADTQYF.

The CDR3 region has the DNA TGCGCCAGCAGCTTGGACAGGGAAGAGTTTAACACTGAAGCTTTCTTT. Residues: CASSLDREEFNTEAFF. The V gene is TRBV5-1, the J gene TRBJ1-1, with D maybe TRBD1 (6 bases). Germline CDR1 SGHRS, CDR2 YFSETQ. V was shortened by 0 bases and J by 2 bases, with 14 bases between the two germline ends. The CDR3 covers 16 residues.

The chain uses TRBV5-1 and TRBJ2-3; TRBD2 matches at 7 bases. Germline V CDR1 and CDR2: SGHRS, YFSETQ. The CDR3 runs 17 residues. V was pared by 1 base and J by 0 bases, with 8 bases of the junction left unmatched. The CDR3 region has the DNA TGCGCCAGCAGCTTGAGTATTAACGGGGGGAGCACAGATACGCAGTATTTT. This encodes CASSLSINGGSTDTQYF.

The chain joins TRBV5-6 to TRBJ1-6, with TRBD1 matching over 7 bases. Germline V gives CDR1 SGHDT, CDR2 YYEEEE. Unmatched junction bases numbered 8, after V lost 4 bases and J lost 7 bases. The length of the CDR3 is 15 residues. DNA for the CDR3: TGTGCCAGCAGCGGTCCGGGACAGCTCAATTCACCCCTCCACTTT. Its translation: CASSGPGQLNSPLHF.

This sequence joins TRBV9 and TRBJ1-6; TRBD1 is a possible D gene (5 bases). The V gene lost 0 bases and the J gene lost 7 bases, with 14 bases spanning the gap. Germline V gives CDR1 SGDLS, CDR2 YYNGEE. CDR3 length equals 16 residues. CDR3 nucleotide sequence: TGTGCCAGCAGCGTAGCTTCGGGGGAAGTCAATTCACCCCTCCACTTT. Protein product: CASSVASGEVNSPLHF.